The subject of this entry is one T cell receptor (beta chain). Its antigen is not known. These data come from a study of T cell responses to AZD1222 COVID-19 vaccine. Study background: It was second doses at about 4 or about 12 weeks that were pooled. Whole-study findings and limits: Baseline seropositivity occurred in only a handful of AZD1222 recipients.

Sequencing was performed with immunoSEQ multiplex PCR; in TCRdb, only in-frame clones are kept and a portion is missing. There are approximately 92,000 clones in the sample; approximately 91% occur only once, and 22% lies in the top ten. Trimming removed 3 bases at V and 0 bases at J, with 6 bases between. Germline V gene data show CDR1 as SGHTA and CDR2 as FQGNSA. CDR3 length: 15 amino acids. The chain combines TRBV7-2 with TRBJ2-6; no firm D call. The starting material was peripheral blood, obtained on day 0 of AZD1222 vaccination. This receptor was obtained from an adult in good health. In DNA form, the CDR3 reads TGTGCCAGCAGCTTGGGTCACTCTGGGGCCAACGTCCTGACTTTC. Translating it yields CASSLGHSGANVLTF.